This T cell receptor (beta chain) was profiled in a study of cytomegalovirus exposure and HLA in healthy donors. The wider study: Among the 350 to 500 donors who were genotyped, roughly 76% fell in the genetic ancestry cluster that is associated with self-reported Caucasian donors.

Study-level findings and limits: Confirmation in vitro established that three CMV-associated chains were specific for CMV antigens. With further analysis later on, most CMV-associated TCR beta chains appeared HLA-restricted.

Germline CDR1 is LNHDA and CDR2 is SQIVND (reference sequence). CDR3 length equals 16 residues. Trimming took 1 base from V and 0 from J; bases not matched to a gene: 3. Concerning this clone: Its antigen is unidentified.

PCR employed 60 Vbeta and 13 Jbeta primers. The assay was immunoSEQ multiplex PCR, and TCRdb's table has in-frame clones only and misses some. This table holds about 160,000 clones. V usage is TRBV19 and J usage is TRBJ2-3; TRBD2 matches at 8 bases. What was sequenced was PBMCs. This TCR came from a young man in good health and CMV-seronegative. The CDR3 sequence is CASSIAPSGSTDTQYF. As DNA, the CDR3 is TGTGCCAGTAGTATAGCTCCTAGCGGGAGCACAGATACGCAGTATTTT.